This T cell receptor (beta chain) was retrieved from a study of blood T cell repertoires in COVID-19. Original processing methods: Nucleated cell number was recorded as an estimate derived from reference gene primer amplification. Method: immunoSEQ multiplex PCR; TCRdb's copy keeps in-frame clones and lacks some. The DNA was the basis for D and trimming; V, J and clone size are from that table. The repertoire consists of approximately 300,000 clones, with around 88% occurring once and the leading ten covering approximately 4.3%. This CDR3 region has 14 residues. The germline V gene encodes CDR1 MGHDK and CDR2 SYGVNS. The V gene lost 7 bases and the J gene lost 2 bases, with 12 bases spanning the gap.

The V gene is TRBV25-1, the J gene TRBJ1-5, with D hard to call. The receptor's source is a man aged 35-49 years with acute or convalescent COVID-19. Source material: peripheral blood. The CDR3 bases are TGTGCCAGCACCTCGGGAAAGGGCAATCAGCCCCAGCATTTT. This codes for CASTSGKGNQPQHF.